The rows below give T cell receptor beta chains drawn from one sample of a study of beta chain features in type 1 diabetes. Assay used: immunoSEQ multiplex PCR; TCRdb lists only in-frame clones, some missing. The sample has a few hundred thousand clones; 10% to 15% are singletons. Sequenced: naive CD4+ T cells from blood. These receptors all come from a woman aged 18-29 years with type 1 diabetes. CDR3s include the opening cysteine and the closing phenylalanine or tryptophan. A D gene is named only where the DNA matches it firmly. Not every row has a clone size; where given, it reads once, few, many or a size class.

CDR3,DNA,D,V,size,J
CVTTPSGFRRDTQYF,TGTGTCACTACTCCCTCGGGATTCCGTCGAGATACGCAGTATTTT,NA,TRBV7-6,NA,TRBJ2-3
CAWSVGREGHEQYF,TGTGCCTGGAGTGTAGGTCGGGAGGGCCACGAGCAGTACTTC,TRBD2,TRBV30,few,TRBJ2-7
CASSPLGGGLGDTQYF,TGTGCCAGCTCACCCCTCGGAGGCGGGCTAGGAGATACGCAGTATTTT,NA,TRBV18,few,TRBJ2-3
CASSQSRTDLYEQYF,TGCGCCAGCAGTCAATCGCGGACAGACCTCTACGAGCAGTACTTC,NA,TRBV23-1,few,TRBJ2-7
CASSQTPTGRYEQYF,TGCGCCAGCAGTCAAACCCCGACAGGGAGGTACGAGCAGTACTTC,NA,TRBV23-1,NA,TRBJ2-7
CASSKTGDRETQYF,TGTGCCAGCAGCAAGACGGGGGACCGCGAGACCCAGTACTTC,NA,TRBV9,few,TRBJ2-5
CASSQVPIAGVDTQYF,TGCGCCAGCAGCCAAGTCCCGATAGCGGGAGTGGATACGCAGTATTTT,TRBD2,TRBV4-3,few,TRBJ2-3
CASSLGTSGTHAYEQYF,TGCGCCAGCAGCTTGGGGACTAGCGGGACGCACGCCTACGAGCAGTACTTC,TRBD2,TRBV5-1,few,TRBJ2-7
CASSPRQGLEEQYF,TGTGCCAGCAGCCCGAGACAGGGGCTGGAAGAGCAGTACTTC,TRBD1,TRBV14,few,TRBJ2-7
CASSSRTGTNIQYF,TGTGCCAGCAGCTCCCGGACAGGGACAAACATTCAGTACTTC,TRBD1,TRBV5-4,NA,TRBJ2-4
CASSVTGNTEAFF,TGTGCCAGCAGTGTCACAGGAAACACTGAAGCTTTCTTT,NA,TRBV2,NA,TRBJ1-1
CASYRANTEAFF,TGTGCCAGCTACAGGGCTAACACTGAAGCTTTCTTT,NA,TRBV28,NA,TRBJ1-1
CASSQAPTGINYGYTF,TGCGCCAGCAGCCAAGCGCCGACCGGGATTAACTATGGCTACACCTTC,NA,TRBV4-3,few,TRBJ1-2
CASSSLQGDTQYF,TGTGCCAGCAGTTCACTACAGGGGGATACGCAGTATTTT,TRBD1,TRBV7-2,NA,TRBJ2-3
CASSYTFERSSYEQYF,TGTGCCAGCAGTTATACTTTTGAGCGAAGCTCCTACGAGCAGTACTTC,NA,TRBV6-5,NA,TRBJ2-7
CASSPPAGWDTEAFF,TGTGCCAGCTCACCACCGGCAGGGTGGGACACTGAAGCTTTCTTT,NA,TRBV18,few,TRBJ1-1
CASSVTGTLYEQYF,TGCGCCAGCAGCGTGACAGGCACCCTCTACGAGCAGTACTTC,NA,TRBV5-1,NA,TRBJ2-7
CSAKRGSGATYEQYF,TGCAGCGCTAAGAGGGGCAGCGGGGCCACCTACGAGCAGTACTTC,TRBD2,TRBV29-1,few,TRBJ2-7
CSVATGQVNEKLFF,TGCAGCGTTGCAACGGGACAGGTTAATGAAAAACTGTTTTTT,TRBD1,TRBV29-1,few,TRBJ1-4
CSVEVGGVRYNEQFF,TGCAGCGTTGAAGTGGGCGGGGTCAGATACAATGAGCAGTTCTTC,NA,TRBV29-1,NA,TRBJ2-1
CSATSSGTQYF,TGCAGTGCTACCTCGTCGGGGACCCAGTACTTC,NA,TRBV20-1,NA,TRBJ2-5
CAWSRGGTEAFF,TGTGCCTGGAGTAGGGGGGGGACTGAAGCTTTCTTT,NA,TRBV30,NA,TRBJ1-1
CASSLGDVMTGELFF,TGTGCCAGCAGCTTAGGAGATGTTATGACCGGGGAGCTGTTTTTT,NA,TRBV7-2,few,TRBJ2-2
CASSPEGQGTNTEAFF,TGTGCCAGCAGCCCGGAGGGGCAAGGGACGAACACTGAAGCTTTCTTT,NA,TRBV5-4,NA,TRBJ1-1
CASSQVRLAGELGTYEQYF,TGCGCCAGCAGCCAAGTACGTCTAGCGGGAGAGCTAGGGACCTACGAGCAGTACTTC,TRBD2,TRBV4-1,NA,TRBJ2-7
CASSLTQGRDTQYF,TGTGCCAGCAGCTTAACGCAGGGGAGAGATACGCAGTATTTT,NA,TRBV7-3,few,TRBJ2-3